Listed below are T cell receptor beta chains from one sample, sequenced in a study of cytomegalovirus exposure and HLA in healthy donors. The repertoire was sequenced with immunoSEQ multiplex PCR; TCRdb's copy has only in-frame clones and lacks some. The table records around 150,000 clones, roughly four fifths of them present only once. The specimen sequenced was PBMCs. The receptors originated from a man between 60 and 75 years old in good health and CMV-seronegative. Each CDR3 is given with its conserved first and last residue. D genes are given only for firm matches. Only part of the rows carry a size: once, few, many, or a class if the clone is expanded.

d_call,clone_size,j_call,v_call,cdr3_nt,cdr3_aa
-,-,TRBJ2-7,TRBV6-5,TGTGCCAGCAGCAGCCAAGGGGCGGGGGAGCAGTACTTC,CASSSQGAGEQYF
TRBD1,-,TRBJ2-2,TRBV19,TGTGCCAGTACCAAGACAGGGACCGGGGAGCTGTTTTTT,CASTKTGTGELFF
-,-,TRBJ1-1,TRBV9,TGTGCCAGCAGCGTATTAGGGGAGGATACTGAAGCTTTCTTT,CASSVLGEDTEAFF
-,few,TRBJ2-2,TRBV27,TGTGCCAGCAGTTTACGTCGGGGAAGTAACACCGGGGAGCTGTTTTTT,CASSLRRGSNTGELFF
TRBD2,-,TRBJ2-1,TRBV4-1,TGCGCCAGCAGCCACCAGAGCGGGGGGTACAATGAGCAGTTCTTC,CASSHQSGGYNEQFF
-,once,TRBJ1-1,TRBV5-1,TGCGCCAGCAGCTTTCTTCAGGGTGGAACTGAAGCTTTCTTT,CASSFLQGGTEAFF
-,-,TRBJ2-4,TRBV5-4,TGTGCCAGCAGTCCGCAAACAGGGATCGGAGAGATTCAGTACTTC,CASSPQTGIGEIQYF
TRBD1,-,TRBJ2-1,TRBV6-5,TGTGCCAGCAGTTACGGACTCTGGGACAGTAACAATGAGCAGTTCTTC,CASSYGLWDSNNEQFF
TRBD1,-,TRBJ2-5,TRBV5-6,TGTGCCAGCAGCTCCTTGGACAGGGTGCAAGAGACCCAGTACTTC,CASSSLDRVQETQYF
-,-,TRBJ1-1,TRBV15,TGTGCCACCAGCAGAGATCCAGTTTCAGGCACTGAAGCTTTCTTT,CATSRDPVSGTEAFF
TRBD2,once,TRBJ2-3,TRBV2,TGTGCCAGCAGTGAATCGGGAGGGCCGACAGATACGCAGTATTTT,CASSESGGPTDTQYF
-,-,TRBJ2-1,TRBV7-8,TGTGCCAGCAGCCATTATGGTGAAGGGGAAGAGCAGTTCTTC,CASSHYGEGEEQFF
-,-,TRBJ1-4,TRBV5-1,TGCGCCAGCAGCTTGGAGGGAGGAAAACTGTTTTTT,CASSLEGGKLFF
-,-,TRBJ2-5,TRBV9,TGTGCCAGCAGCCTAGGGTCGGTAGGGGGCCAAGAGACCCAGTACTTC,CASSLGSVGGQETQYF
-,-,TRBJ1-3,TRBV11-2,TGTGCCAGCAGCCTGACGGACAGCCGATTTGGAAACACCATATATTTT,CASSLTDSRFGNTIYF
TRBD2,-,TRBJ2-1,TRBV7-7,TGTGCCAGCAGCCGAGATAGCGGGGGGTTTGGGGGTGAGCAGTTCTTC,CASSRDSGGFGGEQFF
-,-,TRBJ1-6,TRBV30,TGTGCCTGGGATGAGAGAGATTCACCCCTCCACTTT,CAWDERDSPLHF
TRBD1,-,TRBJ1-2,TRBV9,TGTGCCAGCAGCCTCGGGACAGACGATGGCTACACCTTC,CASSLGTDDGYTF
TRBD1,once,TRBJ2-3,TRBV19,TGTGCCAGTAGTATTCCGGTTCCATCCGGGACAGGGATTAACAGAGGCACAGATACGCAGTATTTT,CASSIPVPSGTGINRGTDTQYF
TRBD1,-,TRBJ1-2,TRBV7-2,TGTGCCAGCAGCTTAGATCCCGGGACAGGGGGCTACAACTATGGCTACACCTTC,CASSLDPGTGGYNYGYTF
-,-,TRBJ1-2,TRBV7-6,TGTGCCAGCAGCTTAGACGACAGTATCGGTGGCTACACCTTC,CASSLDDSIGGYTF
TRBD1,-,TRBJ2-7,TRBV5-1,TGCGCCAGCAGCCCGGACAGGGGGCTATACGAGCAGTACTTC,CASSPDRGLYEQYF
TRBD1,-,TRBJ1-4,TRBV2,TGTGCCAGCGCGCAGACAGGGGGAAATGAAAAACTGTTTTTT,CASAQTGGNEKLFF
TRBD2,-,TRBJ2-2,TRBV7-2,TGTGCCAGCAGCTTACGGCTAGCGGGGGGGCAGGACACCGGGGAGCTGTTTTTT,CASSLRLAGGQDTGELFF
-,-,TRBJ2-5,TRBV7-9,TGTGCCAGCAGCCCCTTGGCAGGAAACCAAGAGACCCAGTACTTC,CASSPLAGNQETQYF
-,-,TRBJ1-5,TRBV7-2,TGTGCCAGCAGCTTAGCGAGAGGTCAGCCCCAGCATTTT,CASSLARGQPQHF
-,-,TRBJ2-7,TRBV11-1,TGTGCCAGCAGCTTATCCAGCTACGAGCAGTACTTC,CASSLSSYEQYF
TRBD2,few,TRBJ2-5,TRBV13,TGTGCCAGCAGCCCCACTAGCGGGAGGGCCTCAGAGACCCAGTACTTC,CASSPTSGRASETQYF
TRBD2,-,TRBJ2-7,TRBV28,TGTGCCAGCAGCTCCGGACTAGCGGTCTACGAGCAGTACTTC,CASSSGLAVYEQYF
-,-,TRBJ2-2,TRBV11-3,TGTGCCAGCAGCTCCCGGACAGTAACCGGGGAGCTGTTTTTT,CASSSRTVTGELFF
-,-,TRBJ1-2,TRBV7-3,TGTGCCAGCAGCCCGGAACAGGGTTCGAAAGATGGCTACACCTTC,CASSPEQGSKDGYTF
-,-,TRBJ1-2,TRBV6-6,TGTGCCAGCAGCGGGGGTCAAGGCTACACCTTC,CASSGGQGYTF
-,few,TRBJ2-7,TRBV6-5,TGTGCCAGCAGCCGCGGCGGGCAGGCGAACGAGCAGTACTTC,CASSRGGQANEQYF
-,-,TRBJ2-3,TRBV7-9,TGTGCCAGCAGCCCCACTACTAGCACAGATACGCAGTATTTT,CASSPTTSTDTQYF
-,-,TRBJ2-5,TRBV18,TGTGCCAGCTCACTCTATAGTGGCAGGGGTACCCAAGAGACCCAGTACTTC,CASSLYSGRGTQETQYF
-,few,TRBJ2-3,TRBV18,TGTGCCAGCTCACCTGGACGGGGGACTGGAGATACGCAGTATTTT,CASSPGRGTGDTQYF
-,-,TRBJ2-1,TRBV5-4,TGTGCCAGCAGCCTCTTAGGGGTGGTAGGATCCTACAATGAGCAGTTCTTC,CASSLLGVVGSYNEQFF
TRBD2,-,TRBJ2-5,TRBV7-2,TGTGCCAGCAGCTTGCATGGACTAGCGGGGGAAGAGACCCAGTACTTC,CASSLHGLAGEETQYF
TRBD2,-,TRBJ2-2,TRBV18,TGTGCCAGCTCACCACGAGACTTGGGGACTAGCGGGTACACCGGGGAGCTGTTTTTT,CASSPRDLGTSGYTGELFF
TRBD2,-,TRBJ2-1,TRBV27,TGTGCCAGCAGTTTAGTGGGACTAGGGGCCCCGGGGCAGTTCTTC,CASSLVGLGAPGQFF
-,-,TRBJ1-2,TRBV6-1,TGTGCCAGCAGTGGACTACGGACGGATAACTATGGCTACACCTTC,CASSGLRTDNYGYTF
-,-,TRBJ1-4,TRBV19,TGTGCCAGTAGTCGGTCGTTTAATGAAAAACTGTTTTTT,CASSRSFNEKLFF
TRBD2,-,TRBJ2-7,TRBV2,TGTGCCAGCAGTGAATTGCGACTAGCGGGAGAGTACGAGCAGTACTTC,CASSELRLAGEYEQYF
TRBD1,-,TRBJ1-4,TRBV4-2,TGTGCCAGCAGCCCCGGACAGGGGTCTGAAAAACTGTTTTTT,CASSPGQGSEKLFF
TRBD1,once,TRBJ2-7,TRBV19,TGTGCCAGTAGTGGGCCCCGGACAGGGGTGTACGAGCAGTACTTC,CASSGPRTGVYEQYF
TRBD2,few,TRBJ2-2,TRBV5-1,TGCGCCGGCCAGTCTCCCGGTCTTCTAGCGGGAGGGGGCGGGGAGCTGTTTTTT,CAGQSPGLLAGGGGELFF
TRBD2,-,TRBJ2-7,TRBV18,TGTGCCAGCTCACCCCGGACTAGCGGGGGGCGGCACGAGCAGTACTTC,CASSPRTSGGRHEQYF
-,once,TRBJ2-3,TRBV27,TGTGCCAGCAGTTTACTTTCCCGCACTAGGTTTAGCACAGATACGCAGTATTTT,CASSLLSRTRFSTDTQYF
TRBD2,-,TRBJ2-7,TRBV2,TGTGCCAGCAGTGAGTCGCGGGGGACCTACGAGCAGTACTTC,CASSESRGTYEQYF
-,-,TRBJ2-2,TRBV2,TGTGCCAGCAGTGGAGGGACCGGGGAGCTGTTTTTT,CASSGGTGELFF
-,-,TRBJ1-2,TRBV30,TGTGCCTGGAGCATAGACAGCAATTCCTATGGCTACACCTTC,CAWSIDSNSYGYTF
TRBD2,-,TRBJ2-5,TRBV7-2,TGTGCCAGCAGCTTAATTCAAGCGGGGGGCCAAGAGACCCAGTACTTC,CASSLIQAGGQETQYF
-,once,TRBJ1-3,TRBV4-3,TGCGCCAGCAGCCAAGACGCTGGAAACACCATATATTTT,CASSQDAGNTIYF
TRBD2,-,TRBJ2-1,TRBV5-1,TGCGCCAGCAGCTTGGGCCGCGGCGGGAGGGCCGTCGATGAGCAGTTCTTC,CASSLGRGGRAVDEQFF